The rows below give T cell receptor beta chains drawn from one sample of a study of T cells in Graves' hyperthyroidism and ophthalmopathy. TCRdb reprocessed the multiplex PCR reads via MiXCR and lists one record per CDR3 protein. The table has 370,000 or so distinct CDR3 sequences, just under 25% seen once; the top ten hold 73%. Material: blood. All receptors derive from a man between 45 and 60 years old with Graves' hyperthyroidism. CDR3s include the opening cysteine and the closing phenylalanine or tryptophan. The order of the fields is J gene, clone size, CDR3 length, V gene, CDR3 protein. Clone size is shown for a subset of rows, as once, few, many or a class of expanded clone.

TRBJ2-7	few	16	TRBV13	CASSTRTGFVRYEQYF
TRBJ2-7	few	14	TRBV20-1	CSARDQQGAYEQYF
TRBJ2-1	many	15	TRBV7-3	CASSQRTGGGNEQFF
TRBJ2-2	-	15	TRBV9	CASSVGDRAIGELFF
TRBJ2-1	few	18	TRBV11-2	CASTRDIGDLSSYNEQFF
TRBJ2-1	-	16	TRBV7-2	CASSSYRSRDYNEQFF
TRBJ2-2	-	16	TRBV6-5	CASSYAGTSLTGELFF
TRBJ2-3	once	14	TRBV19	CARDGQGFTDTQYF
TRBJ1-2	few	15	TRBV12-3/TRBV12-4	CASTNGMGRNYGYTF
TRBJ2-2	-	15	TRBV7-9	CASSALRGAPGELFF
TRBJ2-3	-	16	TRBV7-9	CASLFGIADSTDTQYF
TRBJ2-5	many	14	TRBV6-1	CASRPGTSQGTQYF
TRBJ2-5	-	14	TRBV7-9	CASSRERELETQYF
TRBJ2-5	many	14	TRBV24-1	CATSNPRAQETQYF
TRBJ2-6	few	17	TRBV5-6	CASSLAVGMSGANVLTF
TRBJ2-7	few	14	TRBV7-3	CASSTTGASYEQYF
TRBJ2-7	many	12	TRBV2	CASSATNYEQYF
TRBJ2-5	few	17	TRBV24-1	CATSDNSVVAGGETQYF
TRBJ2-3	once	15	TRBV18	CASSPTPGGTDTQYF
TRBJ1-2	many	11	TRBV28	CASRRWEGYTF
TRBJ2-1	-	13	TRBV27	CATRQGPYNEQFF
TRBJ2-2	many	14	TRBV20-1	CSARDRARTGELFF
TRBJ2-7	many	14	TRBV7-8	CASSKGSGSYEQYF
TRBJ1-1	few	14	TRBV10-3	CAISRQGGNTEAFF
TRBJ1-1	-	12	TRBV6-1	CASGEAHTEAFF
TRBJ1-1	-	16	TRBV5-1	CASSLGGQGGGTEAFF
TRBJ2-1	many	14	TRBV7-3	CASSLAGKGYEQFF
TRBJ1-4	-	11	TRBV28	CASRSEEKLFF
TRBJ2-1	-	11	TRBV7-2	CASTLSGPQFF
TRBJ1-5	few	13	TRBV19	CATKDGSNQPQHF
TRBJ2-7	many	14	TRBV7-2	CAIERTLAGFEQYF
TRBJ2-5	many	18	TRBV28	CASSFGTGANRGRATQYF
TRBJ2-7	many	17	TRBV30	CAWSVRRLAGGIYEQYF
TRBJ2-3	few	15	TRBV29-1	CSVDQAGGDTDTQYF
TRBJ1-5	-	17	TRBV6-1	CASSEVWAGNSNQPQHF
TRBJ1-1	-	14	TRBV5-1	CASSFWGDGTEAFF
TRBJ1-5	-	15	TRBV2	CASSGEDGPHQPQHF
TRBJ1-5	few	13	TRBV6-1	CASSASQGGPQHF
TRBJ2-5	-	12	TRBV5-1	CASSSLEGARYF
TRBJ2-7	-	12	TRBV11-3	CVSSLDLGEQYF
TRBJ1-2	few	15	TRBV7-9	CASSDHRAWNYGYTF
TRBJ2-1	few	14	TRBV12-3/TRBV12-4	CASRTGTYYNEQFF
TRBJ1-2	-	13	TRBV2	CASNEQGEYGYTF
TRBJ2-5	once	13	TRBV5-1	CASALWSGETQYF
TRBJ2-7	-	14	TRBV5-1	CASSFRAGVSEQYF
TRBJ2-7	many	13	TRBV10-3	CAISVGLNYEQYF